The clone carrying this T cell receptor beta chain was found a few times. Its antigen is currently unknown. PBMCs were not maintained or expanded in culture before analysis. Trimming cost V 1 base and J 6 bases, with 12 bases left between them. CDR3 size: 14 residues. Looked up from germline, CDR1 is SNHLY and CDR2 is FYNNEI. This sample stems from a study of neoadjuvant anti-PD-1 for oral cavity cancer. Study background: Patients without progression received a fourth nivolumab dose around day 43, then surgical resection on days 50-56. General study findings and limits: PBMC Gini-index clonality exceeded responders' in non-responders post-nivolumab.

PBMC libraries mostly used about 490 ng of input genomic DNA, with six replicates per sample. Data came from immunoSEQ multiplex PCR; TCRdb stores just in-frame clones and leaves some out. The table lists some 17,000 clones, about 66% of them singletons. The sequence came from a person aged 40-85 years with oral cavity squamous cell carcinoma. The chain recombines TRBV2 with TRBJ1-2; TRBD1 might be the D (5 bases). Material: PBMCs, obtained before nivolumab (anti-PD-1) treatment. The CDR3 sequence is CASSEGGGINGYTF. The CDR3 DNA is TGTGCCAGCAGTGAAGGTGGGGGGATAAATGGCTACACCTTC.